What follows is one TCR beta chain and its context. No antigen is known for it. The trim removed 3 bases at V and 8 bases at J, leaving 6 bases unmatched. Germline CDR1 reads KGHSH; CDR2 reads LQKENI. The CDR3 loop spans 14 amino acids. This record comes from a study of Ad26.COV2.S vaccination and SARS-CoV-2 variants. General study results and limits: Possibly, TCR breadth and depth analyses underestimated total T cell responses. The breadth of spike-specific CD8+ and CD4+ T cell responses after vaccination was reportedly substantial.

Produced via immunoSEQ multiplex PCR; TCRdb's table is partial and in-frame only. The sample has 350,000 to 450,000 clones; 80% to 90% are singletons. Described treatment: around 19 received Ad26.COV2.S at low or high dose, single or two shots; about 5 received placebo; per-sample allocation not given. It was on day 63 after the first vaccine or placebo injection that samples were taken. Expression of Wuhan-strain SARS-CoV-2 spike came from the Ad26 vector that formed the vaccine. This specimen consisted of peripheral blood, obtained in a trial of Ad26.COV2.S vaccine versus placebo. The rearrangement uses TRBV18 and TRBJ2-1; 8 bases are shared with TRBD1. The TCR originated in a person aged 18-60 years who received the Ad26.COV2.S COVID-19 vaccine or a placebo. CDR3 sequence: CASSPDREGDEQFF. The CDR3 DNA follows: TGTGCCAGCTCACCGGACAGGGAAGGCGATGAGCAGTTCTTC.